A single sample is the source of the 26 T cell receptor beta chains below, sequenced in a study of tumor and adjacent non-tumor tissue in lung cancer. The template was RNA from unsorted bulk tissue. Distant lung tissue was collected more than 3 cm away from the tumor edge. TCRbeta libraries were built with three rounds of nested PCR, modified from ARM-PCR. Via MiXCR, TCRdb re-called the multiplex PCR reads, giving one row per CDR3 protein. The sample lists 90,000 to 100,000 distinct CDR3 sequences, roughly 80% occurring once. Sequenced: distant non-tumor lung tissue. All receptors derive from a man aged 60-69 years with small cell lung cancer.

As regards this clonotype: One end of the junction does not line up with germline, which may come from a read error. This chain joins TRBV4-2 and TRBJ2-1; D is unclear. Germline CDR1 is LGHNA and CDR2 is YNFKEQ. The CDR3 has 19 residues. CDR3 loop: CASSYQTRARLRGYSEQFF. The DNA for the CDR3 is TGTGCCAGCAGCTACCAAACAAGGGCTAGATTAAGAGGATACAGTGAGCAGTTCTTC.

V usage is TRBV18 and J usage is TRBJ1-2; D is uncertain. CDR3 length: 13 residues. CDR1 and CDR2 (germline): KGHSH, LQKENI. V shed 5 bases and J shed 7 bases, with 14 bases lying between them. Written as DNA, the CDR3 is TGTGCCAGCTCATCTTCTGGAGTCGGTGGCTACACCTTC. Amino acids: CASSSSGVGGYTF.

Regarding this clonotype: The junction does not match germline at one end; this may be a read error. The V gene is TRBV12-3 or TRBV12-4, the J gene TRBJ2-3, with D possibly matching TRBD2 (5 bases). The CDR3 is 15 amino acids. Here the CDR3 reads CANSFLVGAIDTQYF. The CDR3 DNA reads TGTGCCAACAGTTTCCTAGTGGGAGCAATAGATACGCAGTATTTT.

Comments on this clonotype: Sequence at one end of the junction differs from germline and may be a read error. This sequence joins TRBV29-1 and TRBJ2-5; the D call may be TRBD1 or TRBD2 (5 bases each). This CDR3 region has 14 residues. Per germline, CDR1 SQVTM and CDR2 ANQGSEA. The CDR3 region has the DNA TGCAGCGTTTGGGGACCCAGAAAGGGAGAGACCCAGTGCTTC. Translation gives CSVWGPRKGETQCF.

This clonotype qualifies as medium-sized. The CDR3 loop is CASTTGGLAFF. CDR3 DNA sequence: TGTGCCAGCACTACAGGGGGCCTCGCTTTCTTT. This rearrangement joins TRBV5-5 to TRBJ1-1; 9 bases line up with TRBD1. With 6 bases clipped from V and 11 bases from J, the junction kept 5 bases outside the gene matches. The CDR3 extends over 11 amino acids. Per the germline V gene, CDR1 is SGHKS and CDR2 is YYEKEE (reference sequence).

The gene calls are TRBV11-1 and TRBJ1-5; the D gene is possibly TRBD1 (5 bases). This CDR3 contains 15 residues. V was pared by 9 bases and J by 12 bases, with 27 bases between. The germline gives CDR1 SGHAT, CDR2 FQDESV (reference sequence). CDR3 loop: CARSRDGGTNQLQHF. For the CDR3, the DNA is TGTGCCAGAAGCAGGGACGGCGGAACCAATCAACTCCAGCATTTT. Full variable domain (missing parts from reference TRBV11-1 and TRBJ1-5): EAEVAQSPRYKITEKSQAVAFWCDPISGHATLYWYRQILGQGPELLVQFQDESVVDDSQLPKDRFSAERLKGVDSTLKIQPAELGDSAMYLCARSRDGGTNQLQHFGDGTRLSIL.

This clonotype was observed a single time. The CDR3 loop reads CATYGPPNTPYF. CDR3 nucleotide sequence: TGCGCCACCTACGGGCCCCCAAATACACCGTATTTT. The J gene is TRBJ2-3, the V gene TRBV10-2; D call uncertain. In germline, CDR1 is WSHSY, CDR2 SAAADI. The CDR3 covers 12 residues. V was pared by 10 bases and J by 14 bases, with 22 bases between.

In regard to this clonotype: A much larger clonotype is one base distant, so this may be a read error. The chain joins TRBV12-3 or TRBV12-4 to TRBJ2-1; the D gene is possibly TRBD2 (6 bases). The CDR3 has 13 amino acids. The V end lost 7 bases, the J end lost 4 bases, and 11 bases lay between the germline ends. The CDR3, as DNA: TGTGCCAGCATGGTCGGGGGTTACAATGAGCAGTTCTTC. It codes for CASMVGGYNEQFF.

Regarding this clonotype: Germline is not matched at one junction end, which may reflect a read error. The J gene is TRBJ2-2, the V gene TRBV6-1; TRBD2 is a possible D gene (5 bases). The CDR3 runs 15 residues. CDR1 is MNHNS and CDR2 is SASEGT in the germline V gene. CDR3 DNA sequence: TGTGCCAGAAGTCACGGTCCGGACCCAGCCGGGGAGCTGCTTTTT. This sequence encodes CARSHGPDPAGELLF.

About this clonotype itself: Germline and junction disagree at one end, which may indicate a read error. The chain joins TRBV29-1 to TRBJ2-1; 7 bases match TRBD2. Germline lookup yields CDR1 SQVTM and CDR2 ANQGSEA. This CDR3 is 15 amino acids long. CDR3 sequence: CSIELAGNPFNGQFF. For the CDR3, the DNA is TGCAGCATTGAATTAGCGGGCAATCCCTTCAATGGGCAGTTCTTC.

Details on this clonotype: Since the CDR3 does not end with the conserved phenylalanine or tryptophan, this likely comes from a read error. The chain couples TRBV20-1 to TRBJ2-3; 11 bases map to TRBD2. The V gene's germline CDR1 is DFQATT and CDR2 SNEGSKA (reference sequence). CDR3 length equals 16 residues. The chain's CDR3 is CSARATSGSRTDMQYY. In DNA form, the CDR3 reads TGTAGTGCTAGGGCTACTAGCGGGAGTCGGACAGATATGCAGTATTAT.

Points on this clonotype: The conserved closing phenylalanine or tryptophan is absent in this CDR3, likely reflecting a read error. The limits of the CDR3 on the DNA are not certain, so only TCRdb's listed CDR3 is given. The V and J genes are TRBV5-1 and TRBJ2-1; no check of the table's D call, TRBD2, against the DNA was made. The length of the CDR3 is 15 amino acids, counting both ends. Germline loops: CDR1 SGHRS, CDR2 YFSETQ. The CDR3 loop is CASTPSGAVGNEKFL.

The V and J genes are TRBV12-3 or TRBV12-4 and TRBJ1-2; D may be TRBD1 (6 bases). The CDR3 runs to 15 residues. V was clipped by 8 bases and J by 2 bases, with 18 bases between them. The CDR3 region has the DNA TGTGCCAGCTGCACAAAAACCACAGGGAACTATGGCTACACCTTC. Protein sequence: CASCTKTTGNYGYTF.

For this clonotype: The junction differs from germline at one of its ends, possibly a read error. The chain recombines TRBV5-1 with TRBJ1-4; tentatively, D is TRBD1 (6 bases). The CDR3 is made up of 15 amino acids. Germline assignment: CDR1 SGHRS and CDR2 YFSETQ. This chain's CDR3 is CASSLQGSPNEKLFF. In DNA form, the CDR3 reads TGTGCCAGCAGCCTCCAGGGGTCTCCGAATGAAAAACTGTTTTTT. Variable domain in full (rest from reference TRBV5-1 and TRBJ1-4): KAGVTQTPRYLIKTRGQQVTLSCSPISGHRSVSWYQQTPGQGLQFLFEYFSETQRNKGNFPGRFSGRQFSNSRSEMNVSTLELGDSALYLCASSLQGSPNEKLFFGSGTQLSVL.

Remarks on this clonotype: The germline gene is not matched at one end of the junction; a read error may be the cause. The chain has TRBV12-3 or TRBV12-4 and TRBJ2-1; 8 nucleotides align to TRBD2. The CDR3 is 15 amino acids. The CDR3 reads CASSLYQRESGELFF. CDR3 bases: TGTGCCAGCAGTTTGTATCAGCGGGAGAGCGGGGAGCTGTTCTTC.

The DNA for the CDR3 is TGCGCCAGCAGCAACCGTGCGGACCTCGGGGACGAGCAGTACTTC. Its protein product is CASSNRADLGDEQYF. The chain combines TRBV5-1 with TRBJ2-7; D possibly corresponds to TRBD2 (5 bases). This CDR3 spans 15 amino acids. V was trimmed by 4 bases and J by 5 bases, leaving 19 bases between them. Per germline, CDR1 SGHRS and CDR2 YFSETQ.

As concerns this clonotype: Sequence at one end of the junction differs from germline and may be a read error. The V gene is TRBV6-2 or TRBV6-3, the J gene TRBJ1-1; a possible D gene is TRBD1 (5 bases). This CDR3 comprises 11 residues. Germline V gene sequence: CDR1 MNHEY, CDR2 SVGEGT. The CDR3 loop reads CTSLRGADAFF. The CDR3 DNA sequence: TGTACCAGCTTAAGAGGGGCTGATGCTTTCTTT.

On this clonotype itself: One end of the junction is discordant with germline, which a read error may explain. The chain uses TRBV6-5 and TRBJ2-7; 7 bases agree with TRBD1. Germline lookup yields CDR1 MNHEY and CDR2 SVGAGI. This CDR3 spans 15 amino acids. CDR3 coding DNA: TGTGCCAGTAGGACCCGGGACAGCCGCTCCTACGAGCACTACTTC. Its translation: CASRTRDSRSYEHYF.

This clonotype was detected only once. The junction and the germline gene differ at one end; a read error may be behind it. The chain uses TRBV5-4 and TRBJ2-3, with D perhaps matching TRBD1 or TRBD2 (5 bases each). The CDR3 consists of 15 residues. Germline loops: CDR1 SGHNT, CDR2 YYREEE (reference sequence). Here the CDR3 reads CASSLWGKITDMQYF. In DNA, the CDR3 is TGTGCCAGCAGTCTATGGGGGAAGATTACGGATATGCAGTATTTT. Full variable domain (missing parts from reference TRBV5-4 and TRBJ2-3): ETGVTQSPTHLIKTRGQQVTLRCSSQSGHNTVSWYQQALGQGPQFIFQYYREEENGRGNFPPRFSGLQFPNYSSELNVNALELDDSALYLCASSLWGKITDMQYFGPGTRLTVL.

Turning to this clonotype: It is likely a read error, because the conserved phenylalanine at the end of the CDR3 is missing. The chain uses TRBV6-5 and TRBJ2-1, with D perhaps TRBD2 (5 bases). CDR3 size: 15 residues. Germline V gene lookup returns CDR1 MNHEY and CDR2 SVGAGI. For the CDR3, the DNA is TGTGCCAGCAGTTACGGAGGCTCAGGATTGAATGAACAGTTCGTC. This gives the protein CASSYGGSGLNEQFV.

CDR3 DNA sequence: TGCAGCGCTCGACCCTCGGCCCGGGGTACCGGGGAGCTGTTTTTT. Protein product: CSARPSARGTGELFF. The chain employs TRBV29-1 and TRBJ2-2, with D perhaps matching TRBD2 (5 bases). V gave up 7 bases and J gave up 5 bases, with 20 bases separating them. CDR1 is SQVTM and CDR2 is ANQGSEA in the germline V gene. CDR3 length: 15 residues.

V gene TRBV12-3 or TRBV12-4 combines with J gene TRBJ2-1, with D perhaps matching TRBD1 or TRBD2 (5 bases each). This CDR3 contains 14 residues. CDR3 nucleotide sequence: TGTATCAGCAGCCAGAGGGGCGGCTACAATGAGCAGTTCTTC. It is translated as CISSQRGGYNEQFF.

Regarding this clonotype: The germline gene is not matched at one end of the junction; a read error may be the cause. V is TRBV7-8 and J is TRBJ1-5; D uncertain. The germline gives CDR1 SGHVS, CDR2 FQNEAQ. The CDR3 consists of 14 residues. Written as DNA, the CDR3 is TGTGCTAGCAGCGCGGCTTCGTGCAATCAGCCCCAGCATTTT. Translating it yields CASSAASCNQPQHF.

The V and J genes are TRBV6-1 and TRBJ2-7, with 9 positions matching TRBD1. The CDR3 totals 14 residues. CDR1 is MNHNS and CDR2 is SASEGT in the germline V gene. The DNA of the CDR3 is TGTGTCAGCCGATCCGGGACAGGGATGCACGAGCAGTACGTC. This translates into CVSRSGTGMHEQYV.

This clonotype was observed at least ten times. The chain carries TRBV20-1 and TRBJ2-3; the D gene is possibly TRBD1 (6 bases). The CDR3 runs to 13 residues. The germline V gene encodes CDR1 DFQATT and CDR2 SNEGSKA (reference sequence). V was pared by 6 bases and J by 5 bases, with 15 bases between. The CDR3: CSALGPGEDTQYF. The CDR3 DNA sequence: TGCAGTGCCCTTGGTCCAGGGGAAGATACGCAGTATTTT.

Regarding this clonotype: The junction does not match germline at one end; this may be a read error. The chain combines TRBV24-1 with TRBJ2-5; 7 bases line up with TRBD1. Germline V CDR1 and CDR2: KGHDR, SFDVKD. The CDR3 covers 15 residues. CDR3: CTTSGSGTAQEIQYF. The CDR3 DNA is TGTACCACCAGTGGTTCGGGGACAGCCCAAGAGATCCAGTACTTC.